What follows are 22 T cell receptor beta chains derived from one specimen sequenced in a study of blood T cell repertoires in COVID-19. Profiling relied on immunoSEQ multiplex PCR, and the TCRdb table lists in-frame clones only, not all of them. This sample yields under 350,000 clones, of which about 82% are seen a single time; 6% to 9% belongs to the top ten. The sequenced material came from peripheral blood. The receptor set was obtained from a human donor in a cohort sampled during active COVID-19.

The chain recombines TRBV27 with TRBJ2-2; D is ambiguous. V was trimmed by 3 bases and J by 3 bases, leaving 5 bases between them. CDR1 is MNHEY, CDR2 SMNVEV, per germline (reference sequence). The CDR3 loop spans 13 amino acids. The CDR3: CASSFEDTGELFF. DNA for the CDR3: TGTGCCAGCAGTTTTGAGGACACCGGGGAGCTGTTTTTT.

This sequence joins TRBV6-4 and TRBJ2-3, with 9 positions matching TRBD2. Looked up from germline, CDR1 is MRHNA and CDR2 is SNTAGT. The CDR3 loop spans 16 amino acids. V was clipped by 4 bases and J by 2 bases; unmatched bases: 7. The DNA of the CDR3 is TGTGCCAGCAGTGCCCTAGCGGGGTCGGCCACAGATACGCAGTATTTT. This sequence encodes CASSALAGSATDTQYF.

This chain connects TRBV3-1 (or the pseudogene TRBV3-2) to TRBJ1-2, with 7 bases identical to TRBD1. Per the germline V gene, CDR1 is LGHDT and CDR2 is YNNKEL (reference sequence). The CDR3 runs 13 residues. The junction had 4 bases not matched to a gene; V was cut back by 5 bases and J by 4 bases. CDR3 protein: CASSVGQLYGYTF. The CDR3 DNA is TGTGCCAGCAGCGTGGGACAGCTCTATGGCTACACCTTC.

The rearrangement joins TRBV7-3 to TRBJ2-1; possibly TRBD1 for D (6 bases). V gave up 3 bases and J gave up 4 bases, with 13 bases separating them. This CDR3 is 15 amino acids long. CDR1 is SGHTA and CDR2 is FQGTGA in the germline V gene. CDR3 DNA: TGTGCCAGCAGCTTTCAGGGGTCCCTGTACAATGAGCAGTTCTTC. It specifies CASSFQGSLYNEQFF.

DNA of the CDR3: TGTGCCATCACCTCGGGTGGCGGGGGGGCAGAGACCCAGTACTTC. This gives the protein CAITSGGGGAETQYF. The chain uses TRBV10-3 and TRBJ2-5, with 9 bases that match TRBD2. This CDR3 is 15 amino acids long. Germline V gene sequence: CDR1 ENHRY, CDR2 SYGVKD. J gave up 4 bases and V 7 bases, and 10 bases lay outside the gene matches.

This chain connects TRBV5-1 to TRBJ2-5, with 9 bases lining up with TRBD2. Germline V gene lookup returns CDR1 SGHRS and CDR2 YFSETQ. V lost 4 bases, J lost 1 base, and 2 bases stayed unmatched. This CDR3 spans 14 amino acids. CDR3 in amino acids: CASSKRGVQETQYF. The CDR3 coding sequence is TGCGCCAGCAGCAAGCGGGGGGTCCAAGAGACCCAGTACTTC.

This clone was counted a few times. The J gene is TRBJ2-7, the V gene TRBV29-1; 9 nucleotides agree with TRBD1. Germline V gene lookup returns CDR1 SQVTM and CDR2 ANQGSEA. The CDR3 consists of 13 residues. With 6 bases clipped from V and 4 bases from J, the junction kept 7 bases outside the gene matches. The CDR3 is CSVPGQGGYEQYF. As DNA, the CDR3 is TGCAGCGTCCCGGGACAGGGTGGGTACGAGCAGTACTTC.

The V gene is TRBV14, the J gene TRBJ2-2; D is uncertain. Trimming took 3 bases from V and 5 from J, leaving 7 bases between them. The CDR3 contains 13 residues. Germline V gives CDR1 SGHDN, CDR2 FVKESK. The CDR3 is CASSQIRTGELFF. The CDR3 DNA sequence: TGTGCCAGCAGCCAGATTCGGACCGGGGAGCTGTTTTTT.

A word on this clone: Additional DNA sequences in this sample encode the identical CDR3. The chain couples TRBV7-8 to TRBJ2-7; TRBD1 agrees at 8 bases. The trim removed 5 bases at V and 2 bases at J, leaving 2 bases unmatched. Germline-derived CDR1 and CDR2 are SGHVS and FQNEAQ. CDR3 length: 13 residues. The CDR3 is CASSLDRAYEQYF. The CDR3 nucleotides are TGTGCCAGCAGCCTGGACAGGGCCTACGAGCAGTACTTC. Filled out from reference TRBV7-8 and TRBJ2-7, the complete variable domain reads GAGVSQSPRYKVAKRGQDVALRCDPISGHVSLFWYQQALGQGPEFLTYFQNEAQLDKSGLPSDRFFAERPEGSVSTLKIQRTQQEDSAVYLCASSLDRAYEQYFGPGTRLTVT.

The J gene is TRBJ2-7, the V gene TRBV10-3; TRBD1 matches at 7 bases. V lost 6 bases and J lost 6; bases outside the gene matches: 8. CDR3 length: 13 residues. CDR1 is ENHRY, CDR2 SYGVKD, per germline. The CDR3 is CAIRRDSPLEQYF. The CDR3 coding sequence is TGTGCCATCAGACGGGACAGCCCTCTCGAGCAGTACTTC.

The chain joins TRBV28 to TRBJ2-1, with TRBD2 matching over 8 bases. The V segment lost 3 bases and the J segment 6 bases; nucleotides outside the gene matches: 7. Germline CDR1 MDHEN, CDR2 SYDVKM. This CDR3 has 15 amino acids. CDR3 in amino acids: CASSFSGLATNEQFF. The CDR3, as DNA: TGTGCCAGCAGTTTCTCCGGACTAGCCACCAATGAGCAGTTCTTC.

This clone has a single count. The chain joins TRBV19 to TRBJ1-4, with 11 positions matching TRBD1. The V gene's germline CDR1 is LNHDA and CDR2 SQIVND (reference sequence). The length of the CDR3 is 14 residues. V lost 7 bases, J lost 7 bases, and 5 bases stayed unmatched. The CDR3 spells CASTRDRGVEKLFF. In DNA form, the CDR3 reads TGTGCCAGTACCCGGGACAGGGGGGTTGAAAAACTGTTTTTT.

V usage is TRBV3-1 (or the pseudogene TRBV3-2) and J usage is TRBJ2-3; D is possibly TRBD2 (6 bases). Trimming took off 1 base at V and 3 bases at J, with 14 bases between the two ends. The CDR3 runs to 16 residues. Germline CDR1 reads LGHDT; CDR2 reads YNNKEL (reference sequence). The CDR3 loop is CASSQVGWGETDTQYF. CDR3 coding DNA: TGTGCCAGCAGCCAAGTTGGGTGGGGGGAAACAGATACGCAGTATTTT.

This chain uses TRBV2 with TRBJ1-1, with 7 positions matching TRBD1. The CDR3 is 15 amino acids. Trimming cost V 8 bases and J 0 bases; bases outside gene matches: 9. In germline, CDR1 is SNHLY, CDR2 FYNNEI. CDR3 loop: CASGRIQGLNTEAFF. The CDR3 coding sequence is TGTGCCAGCGGTCGTATACAGGGGTTGAACACTGAAGCTTTCTTT.

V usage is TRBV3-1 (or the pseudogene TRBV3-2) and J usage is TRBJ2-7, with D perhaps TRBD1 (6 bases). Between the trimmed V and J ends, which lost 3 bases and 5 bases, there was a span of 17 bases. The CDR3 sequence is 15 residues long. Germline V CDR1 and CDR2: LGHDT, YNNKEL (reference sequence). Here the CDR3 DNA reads TGTGCCAGCAGCCAGGGGATCCGGGACACCCACGAGCAGTACTTC. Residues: CASSQGIRDTHEQYF.

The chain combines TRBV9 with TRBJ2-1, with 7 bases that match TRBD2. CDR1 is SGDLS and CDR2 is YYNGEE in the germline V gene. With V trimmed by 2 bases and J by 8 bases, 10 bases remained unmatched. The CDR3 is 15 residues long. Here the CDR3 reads CASSVRGGPRDEQFF. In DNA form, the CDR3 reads TGTGCCAGCAGCGTCCGCGGGGGTCCTCGGGATGAGCAGTTCTTC.

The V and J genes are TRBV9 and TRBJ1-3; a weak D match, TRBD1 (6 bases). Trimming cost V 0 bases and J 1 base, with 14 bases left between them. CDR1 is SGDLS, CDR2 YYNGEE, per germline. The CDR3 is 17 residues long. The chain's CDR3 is CASSVAGHSESGNTIYF. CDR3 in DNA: TGTGCCAGCAGCGTAGCGGGACATTCAGAATCTGGAAACACCATATATTTT.

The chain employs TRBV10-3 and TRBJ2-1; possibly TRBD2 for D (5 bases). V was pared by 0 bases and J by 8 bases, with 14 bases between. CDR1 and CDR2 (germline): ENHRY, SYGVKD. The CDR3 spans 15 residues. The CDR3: CAISESELGDDEQFF. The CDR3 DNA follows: TGTGCCATCAGTGAGTCAGAGCTCGGGGATGATGAGCAGTTCTTC.

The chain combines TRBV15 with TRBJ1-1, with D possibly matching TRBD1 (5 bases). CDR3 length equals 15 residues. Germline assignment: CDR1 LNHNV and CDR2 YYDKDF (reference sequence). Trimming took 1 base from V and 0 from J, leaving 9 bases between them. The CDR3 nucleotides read TGTGCCACCAGCAGAGTGTCGGGGGTGAACACTGAAGCTTTCTTT. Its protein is CATSRVSGVNTEAFF.

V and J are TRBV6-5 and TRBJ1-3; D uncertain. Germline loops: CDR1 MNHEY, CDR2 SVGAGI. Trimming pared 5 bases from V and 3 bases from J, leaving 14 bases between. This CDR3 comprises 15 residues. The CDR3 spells CASSPGLSRGNTIYF. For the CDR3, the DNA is TGTGCCAGCAGTCCCGGACTCTCTCGTGGAAACACCATATATTTT.

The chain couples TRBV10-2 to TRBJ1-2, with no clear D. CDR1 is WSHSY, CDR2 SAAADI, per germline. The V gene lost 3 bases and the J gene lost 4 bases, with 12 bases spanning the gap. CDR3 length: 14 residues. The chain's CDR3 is CASSDSGRGYGYTF. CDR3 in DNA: TGCGCCAGCAGTGATTCAGGCCGGGGCTATGGCTACACCTTC.

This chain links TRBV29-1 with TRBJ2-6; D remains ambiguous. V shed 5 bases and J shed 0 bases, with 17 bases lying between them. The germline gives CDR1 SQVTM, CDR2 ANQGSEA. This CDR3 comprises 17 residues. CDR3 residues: CSVLVVFGGSGANVLTF. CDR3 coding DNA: TGCAGCGTTCTTGTAGTGTTCGGCGGCTCTGGGGCCAACGTCCTGACTTTC.